Listed here are 3 T cell receptor beta chains from one sample, sequenced in a study of beta chain features in type 1 diabetes. The entirety of the isolated RNA underwent reverse transcription, so expressed TCRB transcripts were sequenced. TCRdb keeps only in-frame clones here, not all; method: immunoSEQ multiplex PCR. The sample records under 350,000 clones, 8% being singletons. Sequenced: central memory CD4+ T cells from blood. These receptors all stem from a woman aged 18-35 years in good health.

This sequence joins TRBV12-2 and TRBJ2-7; the DNA was not used to check the table's D call, TRBD2. TRBV12-2 counts as a pseudogene. The CDR3 spans 16 residues. The CDR3 spells CASRLPRERTSYEQYF. The CDR3 region has the DNA TGTGCAAGTCGCTTACCGCGGGAGAGAACCTCCTACGAGCAGTACTTC.

This clone was counted between two and nine times. The chain joins TRBV25-1 to TRBJ1-1; D unclear. V was trimmed by 4 bases and J by 1 base, leaving 13 bases between them. The CDR3 is 15 amino acids. The germline gives CDR1 MGHDK, CDR2 SYGVNS. The CDR3 bases are TGTGCCAGCAGTGTGCGCTCGGCACCGAACACTGAAGCTTTCTTT. As protein: CASSVRSAPNTEAFF. Based on the CDR3 plus reference TRBV25-1 and TRBJ1-1, the full variable domain is EADIYQTPRYLVIGTGKKITLECSQTMGHDKMYWYQQDPGMELHLIHYSYGVNSTEKGDLSSESTVSRIRTEHFPLTLESARPSHTSQYLCASSVRSAPNTEAFFGQGTRLTVV.

CDR3 sequence (DNA): TGTGCCAGCACCCCGAGGCCTACATCTAATGAAAAACTGTTTTTT. Translated, it gives CASTPRPTSNEKLFF. The rearrangement links TRBV2 to TRBJ1-4; D ambiguous. V lost 7 bases, J lost 3 bases, and 15 bases lay in between. Germline CDR1 SNHLY, CDR2 FYNNEI. The CDR3 has 15 amino acids.